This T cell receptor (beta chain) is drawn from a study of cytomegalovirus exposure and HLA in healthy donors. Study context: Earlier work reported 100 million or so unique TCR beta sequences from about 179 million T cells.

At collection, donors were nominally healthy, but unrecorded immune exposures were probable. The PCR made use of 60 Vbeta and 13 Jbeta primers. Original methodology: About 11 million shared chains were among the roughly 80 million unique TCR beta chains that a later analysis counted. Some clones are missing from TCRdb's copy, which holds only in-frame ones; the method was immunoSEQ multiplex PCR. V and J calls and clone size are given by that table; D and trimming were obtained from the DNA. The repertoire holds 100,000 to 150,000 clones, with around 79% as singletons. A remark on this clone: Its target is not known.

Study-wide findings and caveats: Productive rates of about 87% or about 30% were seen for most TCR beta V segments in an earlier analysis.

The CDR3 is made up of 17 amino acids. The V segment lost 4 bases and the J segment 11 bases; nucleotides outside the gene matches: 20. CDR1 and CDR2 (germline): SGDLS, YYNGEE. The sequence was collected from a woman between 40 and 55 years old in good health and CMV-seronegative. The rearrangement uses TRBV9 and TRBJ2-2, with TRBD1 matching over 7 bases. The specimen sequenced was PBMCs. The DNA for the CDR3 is TGTGCCAGCAGCCCCCGGGACAGCAGTCGCAGGAGTTTAGAGCTGTTTTTT. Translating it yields CASSPRDSSRRSLELFF. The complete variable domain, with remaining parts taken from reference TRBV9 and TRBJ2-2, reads DSGVTQTPKHLITATGQRVTLRCSPRSGDLSVYWYQQSLDQGLQFLIQYYNGEERAKGNILERFSAQQFPDLHSELNLSSLELGDSALYFCASSPRDSSRRSLELFFGEGSRLTVL.